Each of the 20 T cell receptor beta chains below was sequenced from the same sample in a study of T cells in Graves' hyperthyroidism and ophthalmopathy. Template material for amplifying TCR beta CDR3 regions consisted of RNA transcripts. The TCR CDR3 first-round RT-PCR relied on the HTBI primer set. TCRdb analysed the multiplex PCR reads with MiXCR anew, one entry per CDR3 protein. Among under 700,000 distinct CDR3 sequences listed, about a sixth were seen once. The sequenced sample was blood. These receptors originate from a woman under 30 with Graves' hyperthyroidism.

Only a few counts were recorded for this clonotype. The chain joins TRBV24-1 to TRBJ2-1; D is possibly TRBD1 (6 bases). Deletions cut 1 base from V and 2 bases from J, with 8 bases between. Looked up from germline, CDR1 is KGHDR and CDR2 is SFDVKD. The CDR3 has 15 residues. In nucleotides, the CDR3 is TGTGCCACCAGTGATTTACAGGGTGCCTACAATGAGCAGTTCTTC. Amino acid sequence: CATSDLQGAYNEQFF.

The rearrangement links TRBV27 to TRBJ1-2; tentatively, D is TRBD1 (6 bases). The CDR3 length is 13 residues. V lost 2 bases and J lost 7, with 11 bases in between. The V gene's germline CDR1 is MNHEY and CDR2 SMNVEV (reference sequence). This chain's CDR3 is CASSLKTGSGYTF. Written as DNA, the CDR3 is TGTGCCAGCAGTTTAAAAACAGGGAGTGGCTACACCTTC.

Here the CDR3 reads CATLAGGRLSGELFF. In DNA form, the CDR3 reads TGTGCCACCCTAGCGGGGGGGCGTTTATCCGGGGAGCTGTTTTTT. The chain carries TRBV15 and TRBJ2-2; 12 bases agree with TRBD2. This CDR3 is 15 amino acids long. Germline V gene data show CDR1 as LNHNV and CDR2 as YYDKDF (reference sequence). The junction had 7 bases not matched to a gene; V was cut back by 8 bases and J by 6 bases.

For this clonotype: At one of its ends the junction is not consistent with the germline gene, which may arise from a read error. V and J are TRBV20-1 and TRBJ1-5; D unresolved. This CDR3 is 13 amino acids long. Germline CDR1 is DFQATT and CDR2 is SNEGSKA (reference sequence). The CDR3 sequence: CSALDEYNQPLHF. The CDR3 bases are TGCAGTGCTCTTGATGAGTACAATCAGCCCCTGCATTTT.

The gene calls are TRBV4-1 and TRBJ2-5, with D tentatively TRBD2 (6 bases). Trimming removed 6 bases from V and 0 bases from J, with 14 bases in between. Germline CDR1 is MGHRA and CDR2 is YSYEKL. This CDR3 is built from 15 residues. The CDR3 DNA sequence: TGCGCCAGCAGTCCGGGAGTGGTGGACCAAGAGACCCAGTACTTC. Its translation is CASSPGVVDQETQYF.

The chain is built from TRBV5-1 and TRBJ1-5, with D hard to call. The V gene's germline CDR1 is SGHRS and CDR2 YFSETQ. Trimming took off 4 bases at V and 6 bases at J, with 14 bases between the two ends. CDR3 length equals 14 residues. Here the CDR3 DNA reads TGCGCCAGCAGCCCCGACACTTCCACTCAGCCCCAGCATTTT. Translating it yields CASSPDTSTQPQHF.

This clonotype was counted many times. The chain recombines TRBV12-3 or TRBV12-4 with TRBJ2-5; TRBD1 matches 12 bases. The J segment lost 5 bases and the V segment lost 7 bases, leaving 8 bases of the junction unmatched. The CDR3 spans 15 residues. CDR3 DNA: TGTGCCAGCACCTGGGGACAGGGGGCGAGGGAGACCCAGTACTTC. It is translated as CASTWGQGARETQYF.

The sample holds many counts of this clonotype. The V gene is TRBV19, the J gene TRBJ1-1; D gene ambiguous. The CDR3 loop spans 14 amino acids. Per the germline V gene, CDR1 is LNHDA and CDR2 is SQIVND (reference sequence). V lost 6 bases and J 5 bases, leaving 16 bases between the germline ends. The CDR3 is CASRTTHFGTEAFF. Here the CDR3 DNA reads TGTGCCAGTAGGACCACACATTTCGGGACTGAAGCTTTCTTT.

This clonotype occurred many times. The chain carries TRBV27 and TRBJ1-1, with D perhaps matching TRBD1 (6 bases). The CDR3 is made up of 13 amino acids. Germline lookup yields CDR1 MNHEY and CDR2 SMNVEV (reference sequence). The V gene lost 1 base and the J gene lost 3 bases, with 6 bases spanning the gap. The CDR3 is CASSLWTDTEAFF. The CDR3 region has the DNA TGTGCCAGCAGTTTATGGACAGACACTGAAGCTTTCTTT.

This clonotype was picked up many times. The chain links TRBV11-2 to TRBJ2-3; D is undetermined. This CDR3 contains 11 residues. V was shortened by 4 bases and J by 7 bases, with 6 bases between the two germline ends. Germline V gene data show CDR1 as SGHAT and CDR2 as FQNNGV. The chain's CDR3 is CASSSFYTQYF. In DNA, the CDR3 is TGTGCCAGCAGCTCGTTTTATACGCAGTATTTT.

This clonotype was counted ten times or more. The chain has TRBV3-1 and TRBJ1-5; D not certain. The CDR3 runs 15 residues. The germline V gene has CDR1 LGHDT and CDR2 YNNKEL (reference sequence). Trimming removed 4 bases from V and 0 bases from J, with 10 bases in between. The CDR3 DNA follows: TGTGCCAGCAGCCCCACCCGTAATAGCAATCAGCCCCAGCATTTT. It yields the protein CASSPTRNSNQPQHF.

This clonotype occurred many times. The chain joins TRBV11-2 to TRBJ2-3; 7 bases fit TRBD1. Germline CDR1 SGHAT, CDR2 FQNNGV. Trimming removed 1 base from V and 2 bases from J; junction bases left unmatched: 6. There are 16 residues in the CDR3. CDR3 in DNA: TGTGCCAGCAGCTTAGCCGGCAGGGGGTTCACAGATACGCAGTATTTT. Translated, it gives CASSLAGRGFTDTQYF.

This clonotype has ten or more counts. The J gene is TRBJ2-7, the V gene TRBV7-9; 8 bases agree with TRBD1. This CDR3 has 14 residues. Germline loops: CDR1 SEHNR, CDR2 FQNEAQ (reference sequence). V shed 1 base and J 6 bases; nucleotides not matched to a gene: 5. The CDR3 DNA reads TGTGCCAGCAGCTTAGTGGACAGGGCCAGCGAGCAGTACTTC. Encoded protein: CASSLVDRASEQYF.

This clonotype was found many times. The gene calls are TRBV7-9 and TRBJ2-7; 7 nucleotides line up with TRBD1. After removal of 4 bases from V and 5 bases from J, the junction contained 2 bases not matched to a gene. CDR1 and CDR2 (germline): SEHNR, FQNEAQ (reference sequence). There are 12 residues in the CDR3. The CDR3 DNA is TGTGCCAGCAGCTCCACAGGGGACGAGCAGTACTTC. It encodes CASSSTGDEQYF.

This clonotype was seen a few times. This chain links TRBV4-1 with TRBJ2-7; tentative D call: TRBD1 (6 bases). Trimming cost V 3 bases and J 6 bases, with 12 bases left between them. Germline CDR1 is MGHRA and CDR2 is YSYEKL. The CDR3 is 13 amino acids. DNA of the CDR3: TGCGCCAGCAGCCACCCACAGGGTAGCGAGCAGTACTTC. This encodes CASSHPQGSEQYF.

This clonotype was seen more than once but under ten times. The chain has TRBV20-1 and TRBJ2-1, with TRBD2 as a possible D gene (5 bases). There are 15 residues in the CDR3. Germline V CDR1 and CDR2: DFQATT, SNEGSKA (reference sequence). V was shortened by 3 bases and J by 3 bases, with 15 bases between the two germline ends. The CDR3 DNA sequence: TGCAGTGCTAGCCACCCCAACGGGGTCTACAATGAGCAGTTCTTC. Its translation is CSASHPNGVYNEQFF.

This clonotype has a handful of counts. The chain carries TRBV7-9 and TRBJ1-1; D is possibly TRBD1 (5 bases). Germline V CDR1 and CDR2: SEHNR, FQNEAQ (reference sequence). CDR3 size: 17 residues. The ends were cut back, 5 bases at V and 0 bases at J, with 19 bases in the middle. CDR3 nucleotides: TGTGCCAGCAGCCGCGCCGGGGTGGGGCGGCTGAACACTGAAGCTTTCTTT. Amino acids: CASSRAGVGRLNTEAFF.

The V gene is TRBV7-2, the J gene TRBJ1-5, with a tentative D call TRBD1 (5 bases). The germline V gene encodes CDR1 SGHTA and CDR2 FQGNSA. Deletions cut 1 base from V and 9 bases from J, with 7 bases between. The CDR3 has 12 amino acids. The CDR3, as DNA: TGTGCCAGCAGCTTAGGGGGCAGGCCCCAGCATTTT. Protein: CASSLGGRPQHF. The variable domain in full, with the rest retrieved from reference TRBV7-2 and TRBJ1-5, is GAGVSQSPSNKVTEKGKDVELRCDPISGHTALYWYRQSLGQGLEFLIYFQGNSAPDKSGLPSDRFSAERTGGSVSTLTIQRTQQEDSAVYLCASSLGGRPQHFGDGTRLSIL.

At least ten counts were recorded for this clonotype. The genes are TRBV3-1 and TRBJ2-7; TRBD2 might be the D (6 bases). Trimming pared 3 bases from V and 2 bases from J, leaving 11 bases between. Germline-derived CDR1 and CDR2 are LGHDT and YNNKEL (reference sequence). The CDR3 is 14 residues long. CDR3 amino acids: CASSHLSGAYEQYF. In DNA, the CDR3 is TGTGCCAGCAGCCACCTTAGCGGCGCCTACGAGCAGTACTTC.

This clonotype was detected ten times or more. The genes are TRBV6-1 and TRBJ2-1; 10 bases line up with TRBD2. Trimming took 7 bases from V and 8 from J; bases not matched to a gene: 8. Per germline, CDR1 MNHNS and CDR2 SASEGT. This CDR3 spans 14 amino acids. CDR3 coding DNA: TGTGCCAGCATGGCTAGCGGGAGTTCTGATGAGCAGTTCTTC. This translates into CASMASGSSDEQFF.